The 10 T cell receptor beta chains presented below share a single source sample, sequenced in a study of vaccination and CD4 T cells after COVID-19. No antigen is known for these receptors. At the Johns Hopkins FTIC core, DNA taken from cultured CD4+ T cells was sequenced by way of the Oncomine TCR Beta short-read assay. TCRdb analysed the PCR reads with MiXCR anew, one entry per CDR3 protein. This repertoire shows about 12,000 distinct CDR3 sequences, 30% found once; its top ten account for about 25%. Described treatment: approximately nine-day PBMC culture with coronavirus spike peptide pools or control peptides (ViraFEST assay). Sequencing was done on a sample of cultured CD4+ T cells from blood. The origin of the receptors is a human donor with COVID-19.

The rearrangement uses TRBV6-5 and TRBJ2-5; D unresolved. Germline CDR1 is MNHEY and CDR2 is SVGAGI. Trimming left V 0 bases short and J 10 bases short, with 12 bases between. The CDR3 length is 13 residues. CDR3 nucleotide sequence: TGTGCCAGCAGTTACTCCGGGCAGGCTATCCAGTACTTC. It encodes CASSYSGQAIQYF.

This clonotype was seen a few times. The V call is TRBV25-1, the J call TRBJ2-7; 9 bases map to TRBD2. Germline V CDR1 and CDR2: MGHDK, SYGVNS. The CDR3 is 14 amino acids. Unmatched junction bases numbered 5, after V lost 6 bases and J lost 2 bases. The CDR3 sequence: CASRRSGGPYEQYF. In nucleotides, the CDR3 is TGTGCCAGCAGGCGAAGCGGGGGGCCCTACGAGCAGTACTTC.

The rearrangement joins TRBV20-1 to TRBJ2-2; 11 bases fit TRBD2. Germline V gene lookup returns CDR1 DFQATT and CDR2 SNEGSKA (reference sequence). The CDR3 runs to 17 residues. The V segment lost 0 bases and the J segment 4 bases; nucleotides outside the gene matches: 7. CDR3 DNA: TGCAGTGCTAGAGATATGGTAGCGGGGGGGCGCACCGGGGAGCTGTTTTTT. This encodes CSARDMVAGGRTGELFF.

The chain couples TRBV28 to TRBJ2-3; a weak D match, TRBD2 (7 bases). This CDR3 region has 15 residues. Germline V CDR1 and CDR2: MDHEN, SYDVKM. The germline V and J ends were trimmed by 4 bases and 3 bases, with 14 bases remaining between them. The CDR3 nucleotides read TGTGCCAGCAGTTCGGGGGGCGGGGGAACAGATACGCAGTATTTT. It yields the protein CASSSGGGGTDTQYF. Together with reference TRBV28 and TRBJ2-3, the CDR3 gives the full variable domain: DVKVTQSSRYLVKRTGEKVFLECVQDMDHENMFWYRQDPGLGLRLIYFSYDVKMKEKGDIPEGYSVSREKKERFSLILESASTNQTSMYLCASSSGGGGTDTQYFGPGTRLTVL.

This clonotype occurred a few times. J is TRBJ2-7 and V is TRBV19; 7 bases map to TRBD1. With 11 bases clipped from V and 1 base from J, the junction kept 11 bases outside the gene matches. The V gene's germline CDR1 is LNHDA and CDR2 SQIVND (reference sequence). The CDR3 consists of 14 residues. The CDR3 sequence: CASGPTGSSYEQYF. The CDR3 DNA follows: TGTGCCTCGGGGCCGACAGGGTCTTCCTACGAGCAGTACTTC.

This clonotype was found a few times. This sequence joins TRBV7-2 and TRBJ2-7, with TRBD1 identical over 7 bases. J was trimmed by 3 bases and V by 1 base; bases with no gene match: 9. The CDR3 sequence is 16 residues long. The germline V gene encodes CDR1 SGHTA and CDR2 FQGNSA. The CDR3 region is CASSLVGDRHIYEQYF. DNA for the CDR3: TGTGCCAGCAGCTTAGTGGGGGACAGACATATCTACGAGCAGTACTTC.

This chain connects TRBV6-1 to TRBJ1-3; perhaps TRBD1 as D (6 bases). The CDR3 covers 16 residues. With 1 base removed from V and 4 bases from J, the gap between germline ends came to 14 bases. Germline V gives CDR1 MNHNS, CDR2 SASEGT. The CDR3 bases are TGTGCCAGCAGTGAAGTATCGTCAGGGGCAGGAAACACCATATATTTT. As protein: CASSEVSSGAGNTIYF.

This clonotype rates as medium-sized. J is TRBJ1-2 and V is TRBV20-1; D is unclear. Germline V lookup: CDR1 DFQATT, CDR2 SNEGSKA (reference sequence). The germline V and J ends were trimmed by 3 bases and 4 bases, with 12 bases remaining between them. The CDR3 extends over 13 amino acids. CDR3 sequence reads: CSARLSFGYGYTF. CDR3 sequence (DNA): TGCAGTGCTAGGTTGTCTTTCGGCTATGGCTACACCTTC.

The J gene is TRBJ1-2, the V gene TRBV6-5; D is unclear. The V gene lost 0 bases and the J gene lost 5 bases, with 13 bases spanning the gap. Germline CDR1 and CDR2: MNHEY and SVGAGI. The CDR3 covers 15 residues. The CDR3, as DNA: TGTGCCAGCAGTTACTCCCGACTCCTTCGTTATGGCTACACCTTC. As protein: CASSYSRLLRYGYTF.

The chain has TRBV30 and TRBJ2-2; D tentatively reads TRBD1 or TRBD2 (5 bases each). V lost 2 bases and J 6 bases, leaving 10 bases between the germline ends. Germline CDR1 reads GTSNPN; CDR2 reads SVGIG (reference sequence). The CDR3 extends over 13 amino acids. The CDR3 loop is CAWSFRDPGELFF. The CDR3 DNA sequence: TGTGCCTGGAGTTTCAGGGACCCCGGGGAGCTGTTTTTT. Together with reference TRBV30 and TRBJ2-2, the CDR3 gives the full variable domain: SQTIHQWPATLVQPVGSPLSLECTVEGTSNPNLYWYRQAAGRGLQLLFYSVGIGQISSEVPQNLSASRPQDRQFILSSKKLLLSDSGFYLCAWSFRDPGELFFGEGSRLTVL.